The entry that follows covers one T cell receptor (beta chain) sequence. Germline values: CDR1 LGHNA, CDR2 YNFKEQ. The germline V and J ends were trimmed by 1 base and 3 bases, with 10 bases remaining between them. The CDR3 spans 15 residues. The unexposed donors gave CD4+ T cells in about 2011-2019, prior to COVID-19. These data are taken from a study of CD4 T cells in relation to SARS-CoV-2 and coronaviruses. Libraries were prepared by immunoSEQ multiplex PCR; TCRdb keeps only in-frame clonotypes and omits some of them. Here the sample spans about 59,000 clones, more than 80% being singletons. The receptor was isolated from a human donor in good health. Material: memory CD4+ T cells from PBMCs. The chain has TRBV4-2 and TRBJ1-5, with D perhaps matching TRBD1 (6 bases). In DNA form, the CDR3 reads TGTGCCAGCAGCCAAGGACAGGATAACAATCAGCCCCAGCATTTT. Translation gives CASSQGQDNNQPQHF.